This entry lists 20 T cell receptor beta chains sequenced from one sample in a study of CD8+ T cells in alopecia areata (dated by TCRdb to 2017 to 2018). The time point label on this specimen signifies: baseline before oral tofacitinib. The library was generated by the immunoSEQ multiplex PCR assay. For TCR sequencing, RNA was extracted from every sample and reverse transcribed into cDNA to serve as template. TCRdb's version of the immuneACCESS table is confined to in-frame rearrangements and falls short of the full clone set. An unresolved V gene accounts for under half of the shortfall where checked; the remainder is of unknown origin. The sample yields some 170,000 clones; about 66% were counted once. Roughly an eighth of the sample is taken by the ten largest. Sample: CD8+ T cells sorted from blood, taken at week 0. These receptors originate from a human donor with alopecia areata.

This chain links TRBV27 with TRBJ2-3; weak D call: TRBD2 (7 bases). The CDR3 is made up of 14 amino acids. Trimming shortened V by 4 bases and J by 6 bases, and 14 bases separated the two germline ends. Germline CDR1 and CDR2: MNHEY and SMNVEV (reference sequence). The CDR3 protein is CASSSGGGRDTQYF. In DNA, the CDR3 is TGTGCCAGCAGTTCAGGCGGGGGCAGGGATACGCAGTATTTT.

The chain joins TRBV7-9 to TRBJ2-7; D remains ambiguous. The V gene lost 5 bases and the J gene lost 6 bases, with 11 bases spanning the gap. The germline CDR1 and CDR2 sequences are SEHNR and FQNEAQ (reference sequence). This CDR3 has 12 amino acids. CDR3 coding DNA: TGTGCCAGCAGCGGCGCCCCGGGCGAGCAGTACTTC. Translated: CASSGAPGEQYF.

This rearrangement joins TRBV15 to TRBJ1-5; 12 bases are a match to TRBD1. The germline CDR1 and CDR2 sequences are LNHNV and YYDKDF (reference sequence). Unmatched junction bases numbered 5, after V lost 1 base and J lost 4 bases. CDR3 size: 17 residues. The CDR3 region is CATSRARGQGANQPQHF. The CDR3 bases are TGTGCCACCAGCAGAGCTAGGGGACAGGGGGCTAATCAGCCCCAGCATTTT.

Details on this clone: Different DNA sequences within this sample yield the same CDR3. The chain employs TRBV9 and TRBJ1-5; maybe TRBD1 (6 bases). V lost 0 bases and J lost 7, with 8 bases in between. The germline V gene encodes CDR1 SGDLS and CDR2 YYNGEE. There are 13 residues in the CDR3. CDR3 DNA: TGTGCCAGCAGCGTAGGAGGGGGGCAGCCCCAGCATTTT. It encodes CASSVGGGQPQHF.

The V and J genes are TRBV7-6 and TRBJ2-7; 9 nucleotides line up with TRBD1. Losses at the gene ends were 5 bases for V and 2 bases for J; bases not matched to a gene: 7. The CDR3 is 15 residues long. CDR1 SGHVS and CDR2 FNYEAQ come from the germline V gene. DNA for the CDR3: TGTGCCAGCAGCGACGGACAGGGGTTTACCTACGAGCAGTACTTC. This codes for CASSDGQGFTYEQYF.

The rearrangement links TRBV2 to TRBJ2-2, with 14 bases matching TRBD2. V lost 2 bases, J lost 6 bases, and 5 bases stayed unmatched. The CDR3 runs to 17 residues. Germline assignment: CDR1 SNHLY and CDR2 FYNNEI. This CDR3 is CASSESTSGGVAGELFF. CDR3 DNA sequence: TGTGCCAGCAGTGAATCGACTAGCGGGGGGGTCGCCGGGGAGCTGTTTTTT.

The V call is TRBV9, the J call TRBJ2-1; TRBD2 is a possible D gene (5 bases). Germline-derived CDR1 and CDR2 are SGDLS and YYNGEE. V was trimmed by 3 bases and J by 0 bases, leaving 10 bases between them. CDR3 length equals 15 residues. CDR3 in DNA: TGTGCCAGCAGCGACCCAGGAGGCTCCTACAATGAGCAGTTCTTC. Protein product: CASSDPGGSYNEQFF.

The rearrangement joins TRBV19 to TRBJ2-7, with 9 bases identical to TRBD1. With V trimmed by 5 bases and J by 4 bases, 3 bases remained unmatched. Germline CDR1 LNHDA, CDR2 SQIVND (reference sequence). The CDR3 covers 13 residues. This chain's CDR3 is CASSLQGAYEQYF. In DNA form, the CDR3 reads TGTGCCAGTAGTTTACAGGGGGCGTACGAGCAGTACTTC.

V is TRBV30 and J is TRBJ2-3; 8 bases are a match to TRBD1. The CDR3 is made up of 16 amino acids. Looked up from germline, CDR1 is GTSNPN and CDR2 is SVGIG (reference sequence). Unmatched junction bases numbered 8, after V lost 0 bases and J lost 3 bases. CDR3 sequence reads: CAWSVTQGARTDTQYF. CDR3 DNA: TGTGCCTGGAGTGTCACCCAGGGGGCTCGGACAGATACGCAGTATTTT. The full variable domain, in which reference TRBV30 and TRBJ2-3 provide the parts outside the CDR3, is SQTIHQWPATLVQPVGSPLSLECTVEGTSNPNLYWYRQAAGRGLQLLFYSVGIGQISSEVPQNLSASRPQDRQFILSSKKLLLSDSGFYLCAWSVTQGARTDTQYFGPGTRLTVL.

This chain uses TRBV6-5 with TRBJ2-2; no clear D. The CDR3 has 14 residues. CDR1 is MNHEY, CDR2 SVGAGI, per germline. Trimming took 0 bases from V and 4 from J, leaving 6 bases between them. CDR3: CASSYSGITGELFF. The DNA of the CDR3 is TGTGCCAGCAGTTACTCGGGGATCACCGGGGAGCTGTTTTTT.

V gene TRBV11-2 combines with J gene TRBJ2-3, with 8 bases matching TRBD2. V dropped 2 bases and J dropped 2; count of bases not matched to a gene: 15. CDR1 is SGHAT, CDR2 FQNNGV, per germline. The CDR3 is made up of 19 amino acids. The CDR3 reads CASSLNPVESGGFTDTQYF. CDR3 in DNA: TGTGCCAGCAGCTTAAACCCCGTTGAGAGCGGGGGTTTCACAGATACGCAGTATTTT.

This sequence joins TRBV13 and TRBJ2-7, with 7 bases fitting TRBD1. The V gene's germline CDR1 is PRHDT and CDR2 FYEKMQ (reference sequence). There are 15 residues in the CDR3. With 4 bases clipped from V and 4 bases from J, the junction kept 10 bases outside the gene matches. CDR3 nucleotides: TGTGCCAGCAGCTCAGCCGGGACAGCCCAATACGAGCAGTACTTC. It is translated as CASSSAGTAQYEQYF.

The chain carries TRBV27 and TRBJ2-6, with 7 bases matching TRBD1. The length of the CDR3 is 18 residues. From germline, CDR1 is MNHEY and CDR2 SMNVEV (reference sequence). Unmatched junction bases numbered 8, after V lost 3 bases and J lost 0 bases. In nucleotides, the CDR3 is TGTGCCAGCAGTTTCACAGGGGACCCGGACTCTGGGGCCAACGTCCTGACTTTC. The encoded protein is CASSFTGDPDSGANVLTF. Complete variable domain (other parts from reference TRBV27 and TRBJ2-6): EAQVTQNPRYLITVTGKKLTVTCSQNMNHEYMSWYRQDPGLGLRQIYYSMNVEVTDKGDVPEGYKVSRKEKRNFPLILESPSPNQTSLYFCASSFTGDPDSGANVLTFGAGSRLTVL.

The rearrangement joins TRBV13 to TRBJ2-7, with a tentative D call TRBD2 (6 bases). Trimming cost V 4 bases and J 4 bases, with 17 bases left between them. Germline V lookup: CDR1 PRHDT, CDR2 FYEKMQ (reference sequence). The CDR3 consists of 15 residues. CDR3 in amino acids: CASSSQVGLSYEQYF. In DNA, the CDR3 is TGTGCCAGCAGCTCACAGGTGGGACTTTCGTACGAGCAGTACTTC.

This clone turned up a few times. The chain links TRBV29-1 to TRBJ1-1; D possibly corresponds to TRBD1 (5 bases). V dropped 3 bases and J dropped 1 base, with 9 bases sitting between them. The CDR3 totals 13 residues. The germline V gene has CDR1 SQVTM and CDR2 ANQGSEA. CDR3 loop: CSVDGGTNTEAFF. The CDR3 nucleotides read TGCAGCGTTGACGGGGGGACGAACACTGAAGCTTTCTTT.

CDR3 DNA sequence: TGTGCCAGCAAGGGGGCAGCGAATCAGCCCCAGCATTTT. Translating gives CASKGAANQPQHF. V and J are TRBV2 and TRBJ1-5, with 7 bases fitting TRBD1. This CDR3 is 13 amino acids long. The germline V gene has CDR1 SNHLY and CDR2 FYNNEI. V gave up 7 bases and J gave up 4 bases; unmatched junction bases: 4.

The chain has TRBV27 and TRBJ2-7; 12 bases are a match to TRBD2. The germline gives CDR1 MNHEY, CDR2 SMNVEV (reference sequence). The CDR3 length is 15 residues. The ends lost 8 bases at V and 2 bases at J; junction bases unmatched: 7. CDR3 coding DNA: TGTGCCAGCGCTAGCTCTAGCGGGGGGGCCTACGAGCAGTACTTC. This gives the protein CASASSSGGAYEQYF.

This clone showed up just once. The chain couples TRBV29-1 to TRBJ1-2; no reliable D call. CDR1 is SQVTM and CDR2 is ANQGSEA in the germline V gene. Trimming cost V 7 bases and J 8 bases, with 17 bases left between them. There are 12 residues in the CDR3. The CDR3 region has the DNA TGCAGCGCTCCCGGCCCCGGCGGGGGCTACACCTTC. It encodes CSAPGPGGGYTF.

The V gene is TRBV6-5, the J gene TRBJ2-7; D remains unclear. V lost 6 bases, J lost 3 bases, and 18 bases lay in between. CDR1 MNHEY and CDR2 SVGAGI come from the germline V gene. CDR3 length: 15 residues. The CDR3 sequence is CASREYQEPLYEQYF. CDR3 bases: TGTGCCAGCAGAGAGTACCAGGAGCCACTCTACGAGCAGTACTTC.

Remarks on this clone: This specimen includes other DNA sequences encoding the same CDR3. The chain uses TRBV11-2 and TRBJ2-3; no clear D gene. Trimming left V 3 bases short and J 0 bases short, with 4 bases between. CDR1 SGHAT and CDR2 FQNNGV come from the germline V gene. This CDR3 contains 13 residues. The CDR3 here is CASSFGSTDTQYF. The CDR3 DNA follows: TGTGCCAGCAGCTTCGGCAGCACAGATACGCAGTATTTT.